Listed here is a single T cell receptor (beta chain). Its antigen remains unidentified. The data derive from a study of tumor and adjacent non-tumor tissue in lung cancer. The wider study: Samples averaged approximately 3.9 million productive TCRbeta reads each. General study points: Tumor repertoires had a smaller top 100 clone share than normal lung.

CDR1 is SGHVS, CDR2 FNYEAQ, per germline. This CDR3 has 12 amino acids. V lost 7 bases, J lost 8 bases, and 14 bases lay in between. No cell sorting was done before RNA was extracted from the tissue. Three rounds of nested PCR, following a modified ARM-PCR protocol, produced the TCRbeta library. One entry per CDR3 protein results from TCRdb running MiXCR on the multiplex PCR reads. This sample has 100,000 to 120,000 distinct CDR3 sequences; 84% occur once, and the top ten carry about 23%. This receptor was taken from a man aged 70 or older with non-small cell lung cancer. This chain uses TRBV7-6 with TRBJ1-1; TRBD1 might be the D (5 bases). The sample consisted of lung tumor tissue. The DNA of the CDR3 is TGTGCCAGCAACTACGTGGGGCAAGAAGCTTTCTTT. Translation: CASNYVGQEAFF.